This T cell receptor beta chain is from a study of long-term antiretroviral therapy in people with HIV. They ran version v3.0 of the immunoSEQ assay at survey level. Some clones are missing from TCRdb's copy, which holds only in-frame ones; the method was immunoSEQ multiplex PCR. The sample gives 30,000 or so clones, over 75% of which show up once; 4% to 5.5% is in the top ten. CDR3 length: 14 residues. This material consisted of unsorted PBMCs, taken 5 to 5.5 years after starting antiretroviral therapy. This TCR derives from a woman aged 40-49 years with HIV. V and J are TRBV21-1 and TRBJ2-7; TRBD1 is the table's D call and was not checked against the DNA. TRBV21-1 is a pseudogene. CDR3 sequence reads: CASSKGQGAYEQYF. CDR3 nucleotides: TGTGCCAGCAGCAAGGGACAGGGTGCCTACGAGCAGTACTTC.